The 20 T cell receptor beta chains reported below all come from one sample, sequenced in a study of blood T cell repertoires in COVID-19. Clones were read by immunoSEQ multiplex PCR, and TCRdb kept only the in-frame ones, dropping some. This table holds about 49,000 clones, 84% found once. The sample consisted of peripheral blood. The receptors were sampled from a man aged 50 or older with acute or convalescent COVID-19.

The genes are TRBV11-2 and TRBJ2-2; 12 positions agree with TRBD1. Germline CDR1 is SGHAT and CDR2 is FQNNGV. The CDR3 covers 16 residues. V trimming: 2 bases; J trimming: 5 bases; junction bases outside the gene matches: 3. DNA for the CDR3: TGTGCCAGCAGCTTACGGGACAGGGGGCCAACCGGGGAGCTGTTTTTT. This codes for CASSLRDRGPTGELFF.

The chain couples TRBV27 to TRBJ1-6; maybe TRBD1 (6 bases). The CDR3 runs 17 residues. CDR1 and CDR2 (germline): MNHEY, SMNVEV (reference sequence). V lost 5 bases to trimming and J lost 3 bases, with 17 bases between them. For the CDR3, the DNA is TGTGCCAGCAGTCCGAGACACAGGGAAATCTATAATTCACCCCTCCACTTT. Encoded protein: CASSPRHREIYNSPLHF.

As DNA, the CDR3 is TGTGCCAGTAGTAGGACAGGGGGCCGGTACGAGCAGTACTTC. It is translated as CASSRTGGRYEQYF. The chain carries TRBV19 and TRBJ2-7; 11 bases are shared with TRBD1. Germline V gene sequence: CDR1 LNHDA, CDR2 SQIVND (reference sequence). The V gene end was trimmed by 4 bases and the J gene end by 4 bases; junction bases not matched to a gene: 3. CDR3 length: 14 residues.

The V and J genes are TRBV7-9 and TRBJ2-6; 7 positions agree with TRBD2. The CDR3 is 19 residues long. From germline, CDR1 is SEHNR and CDR2 FQNEAQ (reference sequence). V was clipped by 5 bases and J by 0 bases; unmatched bases: 13. The CDR3 sequence: CASSTGEGALLSGANVLTF. The CDR3, as DNA: TGTGCCAGCAGCACTGGGGAGGGCGCGTTACTCTCTGGGGCCAACGTCCTGACTTTC.

The chain carries TRBV10-2 and TRBJ1-2; D unresolved. Germline assignment: CDR1 WSHSY and CDR2 SAAADI. The CDR3 length is 18 residues. Trimming took off 3 bases at V and 6 bases at J, with 26 bases between the two ends. The CDR3 DNA is TGCGCCAGCAGTGACCTATACAGCGGCCCAACCCTCAACCATGGCTACACCTTC. Translation gives CASSDLYSGPTLNHGYTF.

This chain connects TRBV18 to TRBJ2-7; TRBD1 matches at 7 bases. In germline, CDR1 is KGHSH, CDR2 LQKENI. This CDR3 has 13 amino acids. J lost 6 bases, V lost 0 bases, and 2 bases had no gene match. Here the CDR3 DNA reads TGTGCCAGCTCACCACCGTACAGGGGCGAGCAGTACTTC. Encoded protein: CASSPPYRGEQYF.

The chain recombines TRBV5-1 with TRBJ2-1, with 9 bases identical to TRBD2. J was trimmed by 7 bases and V by 1 base; bases with no gene match: 12. This CDR3 has 17 residues. Germline-derived CDR1 and CDR2 are SGHRS and YFSETQ. The CDR3 protein is CASSLRSAGGGGNEQFF. CDR3 in DNA: TGCGCCAGCAGCTTGAGATCAGCGGGAGGAGGAGGGAATGAGCAGTTCTTC.

The chain joins TRBV6-5 to TRBJ2-3; the D is unclear. Between the trimmed V and J ends, which lost 2 bases and 4 bases, there was a span of 10 bases. Germline CDR1 and CDR2: MNHEY and SVGAGI. The CDR3 runs 14 residues. DNA of the CDR3: TGTGCCAGCAGTTACCCCCAAACTTCAGATACGCAGTATTTT. It specifies CASSYPQTSDTQYF.

This clone was counted once. CDR3 in DNA: TGTGCCAGCAGCCAACAGGAAAGCGGGATGGATCGCTACGAGCAGTACTTC. This translates into CASSQQESGMDRYEQYF. The chain uses TRBV3-1 (or the pseudogene TRBV3-2) and TRBJ2-7; 7 bases line up with TRBD2. The CDR3 contains 17 residues. With V trimmed by 2 bases and J by 3 bases, 13 bases remained unmatched. Germline V gene lookup returns CDR1 LGHDT and CDR2 YNNKEL (reference sequence).

The chain uses TRBV29-1 and TRBJ1-1; 7 bases match TRBD1. Losses at the gene ends were 7 bases for V and 3 bases for J; bases not matched to a gene: 5. The CDR3 extends over 12 amino acids. The germline CDR1 and CDR2 sequences are SQVTM and ANQGSEA. The DNA for the CDR3 is TGCAGCGCAGCGACAGGGTACACTGAAGCTTTCTTT. Protein: CSAATGYTEAFF.

J is TRBJ1-5 and V is TRBV4-3; perhaps TRBD1 as D (6 bases). V lost 4 bases to trimming and J lost 3 bases, with 16 bases between them. Germline-derived CDR1 and CDR2 are LGHNA and YSLEER. The CDR3 consists of 16 residues. The DNA of the CDR3 is TGCGCCAGCAGCCCCCGAGTGGGGGCCCTCAATCAGCCCCAGCATTTT. This codes for CASSPRVGALNQPQHF.

V and J are TRBV21-1 and TRBJ2-7; TRBD2, the table's D call, was not compared with the DNA. TRBV21-1 is termed a pseudogene. This CDR3 region has 15 residues. The chain's CDR3 is CASSKFHTGGNEQYF. The CDR3 bases are TGTGCCAGCAGCAAATTCCACACGGGAGGGAACGAGCAGTACTTC.

The rearrangement joins TRBV27 to TRBJ1-2; a possible D gene is TRBD1 (6 bases). Germline V gene data show CDR1 as MNHEY and CDR2 as SMNVEV (reference sequence). V was trimmed by 8 bases and J by 13 bases, leaving 26 bases between them. CDR3 size: 14 residues. The CDR3 region has the DNA TGTGCCAGCTCCCCCCGGCGTGACAGGCCCATCCCCACCTTC. Translated: CASSPRRDRPIPTF.

The gene calls are TRBV5-1 and TRBJ2-6; 7 nucleotides agree with TRBD1. CDR3 size: 17 residues. The V gene end was trimmed by 6 bases and the J gene end by 0 bases; junction bases not matched to a gene: 9. Germline CDR1 reads SGHRS; CDR2 reads YFSETQ. The CDR3 DNA is TGCGCCAGCACCCCTACAGGGGCGAGCTCTGGGGCCAACGTCCTGACTTTC. Its protein is CASTPTGASSGANVLTF.

The J gene is TRBJ2-2, the V gene TRBV6-5; 7 nucleotides match TRBD2. The length of the CDR3 is 11 residues. The ends lost 8 bases at V and 14 bases at J; junction bases unmatched: 8. Germline V gene data show CDR1 as MNHEY and CDR2 as SVGAGI. The chain's CDR3 is CASVWEGNLFF. CDR3 DNA sequence: TGTGCCAGCGTTTGGGAGGGAAACCTGTTTTTT.

This clone has only one observation. V gene TRBV7-7 combines with J gene TRBJ2-2; a weak D match, TRBD1 (6 bases). Germline V gives CDR1 SSHAT, CDR2 FNYEAQ (reference sequence). CDR3 length: 19 amino acids. The V and J ends lost 6 bases and 4 bases respectively, with 27 bases between them. In nucleotides, the CDR3 is TGTGCCAGCAGTCCCGGACAGTGGCGCAGACCCGGCGTCACCGGGGAGCTGTTTTTT. Amino acids: CASSPGQWRRPGVTGELFF.

The V call is TRBV6-5, the J call TRBJ1-3; 7 bases fit TRBD1. Germline V gene data show CDR1 as MNHEY and CDR2 as SVGAGI. The ends lost 4 bases at V and 0 bases at J; junction bases unmatched: 3. The CDR3 consists of 15 residues. The DNA of the CDR3 is TGTGCCAGCAGTTCCAGGGGGGCCTCTGGAAACACCATATATTTT. Amino acids: CASSSRGASGNTIYF.

This clone was picked up one time. The gene calls are TRBV7-2 and TRBJ2-7, with 9 bases lining up with TRBD1. The germline gives CDR1 SGHTA, CDR2 FQGNSA. The V and J ends lost 5 bases and 3 bases, in that order; junction bases with no gene match: 5. The CDR3 runs to 14 residues. The CDR3 DNA follows: TGTGCCAGCAGCCTAGGGACAGGGCTCTACGAGCAGTACTTC. Translation gives CASSLGTGLYEQYF.

The V gene is TRBV7-2, the J gene TRBJ2-7; 8 bases line up with TRBD2. The CDR3 runs 15 residues. CDR1 is SGHTA, CDR2 FQGNSA, per germline. V lost 5 bases to trimming and J lost 4 bases; unmatched junction nucleotides: 10. CDR3 residues: CASSDGAGEKYEQYF. The CDR3 DNA reads as TGTGCCAGCAGCGATGGAGCGGGGGAAAAGTACGAGCAGTACTTC.

The chain combines TRBV19 with TRBJ2-7; possibly TRBD1 for D (6 bases). Germline V CDR1 and CDR2: LNHDA, SQIVND (reference sequence). V was pared by 0 bases and J by 2 bases, with 11 bases between. The CDR3 runs 15 residues. CDR3 DNA sequence: TGTGCCAGTAGTATAGATTGGACAGAGACCTACGAGCAGTACTTC. Translated, it gives CASSIDWTETYEQYF.